One T cell receptor (beta chain) is described in this entry. The data derive from a study of shared clonotypes between healthy human individuals. Unsorted PBMC DNA was run through sequencing on ten immunoSEQ deep assay plates. Profiling relied on immunoSEQ multiplex PCR, and the TCRdb table lists in-frame clones only, not all of them. The data contain about 480,000 clones, over 60% of them singletons. Donors were Caucasian adults residing in Nashville, Tennessee, USA. This CDR3 comprises 15 residues. CDR1 is SNHLY and CDR2 is FYNNEI in the germline V gene. Deletions cut 2 bases from V and 4 bases from J, with 12 bases between.

The origin of this receptor is a woman aged 40 to 49 in good health. Some clones in this sample may be carry-over from other donors' samples. Sequencing used PBMCs. The J gene is TRBJ2-1, the V gene TRBV2, with D uncertain. The CDR3 region is CASSENAAVYNEQFF. The CDR3 DNA is TGTGCCAGCAGTGAAAATGCTGCGGTTTACAATGAGCAGTTCTTC.